A single sample is the source of the 29 T cell receptor beta chains below, sequenced in a study of blood T cell repertoires in COVID-19. The protocol was immunoSEQ multiplex PCR, while the TCRdb copy is restricted to in-frame clones and leaves out a portion. The sample holds 55,000 or so clones, 60% to 85% seen once. Material for sequencing was peripheral blood. The receptors come from a man aged 55 to 69 with acute or convalescent COVID-19.

This clone came up once. The chain employs TRBV5-5 and TRBJ1-2, with no clear D. This CDR3 has 15 residues. Germline CDR1 SGHKS, CDR2 YYEKEE (reference sequence). Trimming stripped 2 bases from V and 1 base from J, with 12 bases between. This chain's CDR3 is CASSFYQALNYGYTF. Here the CDR3 DNA reads TGTGCCAGCAGCTTTTACCAAGCCCTTAACTATGGCTACACCTTC.

This clone has only a few counts. The genes are TRBV19 and TRBJ1-5, with D maybe TRBD1 (6 bases). Trimming took off 5 bases at V and 10 bases at J, with 21 bases between the two ends. Germline CDR1 reads LNHDA; CDR2 reads SQIVND (reference sequence). This CDR3 spans 15 amino acids. The CDR3 sequence: CASSSDRDNLRPQHF. DNA of the CDR3: TGTGCCAGTAGTTCCGACCGGGACAATCTCAGACCCCAGCATTTT. The full variable domain, its missing parts supplied by reference TRBV19 and TRBJ1-5, is DGGITQSPKYLFRKEGQNVTLSCEQNLNHDAMYWYRQDPGQGLRLIYYSQIVNDFQKGDIAEGYSVSREKKESFPLTVTSAQKNPTAFYLCASSSDRDNLRPQHFGDGTRLSIL.

This chain joins TRBV9 and TRBJ2-1; D might be TRBD2 (5 bases). The CDR3 length is 13 residues. Deletions cut 0 bases from V and 8 bases from J, with 9 bases between. Germline assignment: CDR1 SGDLS and CDR2 YYNGEE. CDR3: CASSVVVGDEQFF. CDR3 bases: TGTGCCAGCAGCGTAGTGGTCGGGGATGAGCAGTTCTTC.

This clone was detected only a few times. The gene calls are TRBV18 and TRBJ1-2, with TRBD1 identical over 8 bases. The CDR3 consists of 13 residues. Germline V gene data show CDR1 as KGHSH and CDR2 as LQKENI. After removal of 3 bases from V and 5 bases from J, the junction contained 2 bases not matched to a gene. CDR3 amino acids: CASSPRGLYGYTF. In nucleotides, the CDR3 is TGTGCCAGCTCACCCAGGGGGCTTTATGGCTACACCTTC.

The chain joins TRBV5-1 to TRBJ1-1; 8 nucleotides align to TRBD1. CDR1 is SGHRS and CDR2 is YFSETQ in the germline V gene. The CDR3 runs 15 residues. The V gene end was trimmed by 6 bases and the J gene end by 3 bases; junction bases not matched to a gene: 10. The CDR3 here is CASTLSGQGHTEAFF. CDR3 sequence (DNA): TGCGCCAGCACCCTCTCAGGACAGGGTCACACTGAAGCTTTCTTT.

This clone appeared once. The rearrangement links TRBV5-1 to TRBJ2-3, with D possibly TRBD1 on 5 matching bases. The CDR3 sequence is 15 residues long. The germline V gene has CDR1 SGHRS and CDR2 YFSETQ. Between the trimmed V and J ends, which lost 6 bases and 4 bases, there was a span of 18 bases. CDR3 sequence: CASTSNRVRADTQYF. The CDR3 DNA follows: TGCGCCAGCACCTCAAATAGAGTCAGGGCAGATACGCAGTATTTT.

This clone has a single count. The chain combines TRBV28 with TRBJ2-4; 10 bases are shared with TRBD2. The CDR3 totals 15 residues. CDR1 is MDHEN and CDR2 is SYDVKM in the germline V gene. The J segment lost 4 bases and the V segment lost 6 bases, leaving 6 bases of the junction unmatched. The CDR3 DNA reads as TGTGCCAGCAGCCCTAGCGGGGGAACGAAAAACATTCAGTACTTC. It encodes CASSPSGGTKNIQYF.

This clone was seen a handful of times. The rearrangement links TRBV28 to TRBJ2-5, with D perhaps TRBD2 (6 bases). Germline CDR1 reads MDHEN; CDR2 reads SYDVKM. The CDR3 has 15 amino acids. The V end lost 1 base, the J end lost 1 base, and 10 bases lay between the germline ends. The CDR3 sequence: CASSLFRGLQETQYF. The CDR3 nucleotides are TGTGCCAGCAGTTTATTCCGGGGACTCCAAGAGACCCAGTACTTC.

The CDR3 sequence is CASSKLGTKSNQPQHF. The CDR3 DNA reads TGTGCCAGCAGCAAATTGGGGACAAAAAGCAATCAGCCCCAGCATTTT. The chain recombines TRBV21-1 with TRBJ1-5; the table's TRBD1 call for D was not verified on the DNA. TRBV21-1 is assigned pseudogene status. The CDR3 totals 16 residues.

The chain has TRBV6-1 and TRBJ1-1; D is unclear. Trimming shortened V by 0 bases and J by 9 bases, and 14 bases separated the two germline ends. This CDR3 has 14 amino acids. CDR1 is MNHNS, CDR2 SASEGT, per germline. CDR3 coding DNA: TGTGCCAGCAGTGAAGCTACTGGGCAGGCGCAAGCTTTCTTT. It codes for CASSEATGQAQAFF.

The V gene is TRBV2, the J gene TRBJ1-5, with D perhaps TRBD1 (6 bases). V shed 6 bases and J shed 5 bases, with 11 bases lying between them. There are 13 residues in the CDR3. Germline CDR1 is SNHLY and CDR2 is FYNNEI. The CDR3 region is CASRDSQDQPQHF. In DNA, the CDR3 is TGTGCCAGCAGGGACAGCCAGGATCAGCCCCAGCATTTT.

V and J are TRBV2 and TRBJ2-1, with no clear D. This CDR3 comprises 16 residues. Germline V gene lookup returns CDR1 SNHLY and CDR2 FYNNEI. V lost 2 bases and J lost 4, with 15 bases in between. DNA of the CDR3: TGTGCCAGCAGTGAACTGGGTATAGCCCCTTACAATGAGCAGTTCTTC. Its translation: CASSELGIAPYNEQFF.

The chain uses TRBV28 and TRBJ1-2, with D possibly TRBD1 on 5 matching bases. Germline loops: CDR1 MDHEN, CDR2 SYDVKM. This CDR3 spans 14 amino acids. V was cut by 8 bases and J by 4 bases, with 17 bases left in between. The CDR3 DNA reads TGTGCCAGCGGACCCGTGGGGCAGCTCTATGGCTACACCTTC. Protein: CASGPVGQLYGYTF.

The chain employs TRBV6-5 and TRBJ1-6; possible D gene TRBD1, 5 bases. Germline V lookup: CDR1 MNHEY, CDR2 SVGAGI. The CDR3 runs to 14 residues. The V and J ends lost 2 bases and 6 bases respectively, with 8 bases between them. The CDR3 DNA is TGTGCCAGCAGTTACGGGGCTCGTAATTCACCCCTCCACTTT. It translates to CASSYGARNSPLHF.

This clone ranks as medium-sized (0.01 to 0.1%). V is TRBV7-3 and J is TRBJ2-2, with TRBD1 identical over 7 bases. The CDR3 consists of 15 residues. Germline CDR1 SGHTA, CDR2 FQGTGA. Trimming removed 3 bases from V and 0 bases from J; junction bases left unmatched: 1. CDR3 residues: CASSFGTANTGELFF. The CDR3 DNA follows: TGTGCCAGCAGCTTTGGGACAGCGAACACCGGGGAGCTGTTTTTT.

The rearrangement uses TRBV5-4 and TRBJ2-6; the D is unclear. Deletions cut 0 bases from V and 1 base from J, with 8 bases between. In germline, CDR1 is SGHNT, CDR2 YYREEE (reference sequence). CDR3 length: 16 amino acids. The CDR3 spells CASSLVQSSGANVLTF. Written as DNA, the CDR3 is TGTGCCAGCAGCTTGGTACAGTCTTCTGGGGCCAACGTCCTGACTTTC.

The chain carries TRBV4-2 and TRBJ2-1; 9 bases line up with TRBD1. CDR3 size: 15 residues. V lost 5 bases, J lost 0 bases, and 2 bases stayed unmatched. Germline lookup yields CDR1 LGHNA and CDR2 YNFKEQ. CDR3 nucleotide sequence: TGTGCCAGCAGCAAGGACAGGGGCTCCTACAATGAGCAGTTCTTC. Its protein product is CASSKDRGSYNEQFF.

The chain joins TRBV7-6 to TRBJ1-5; D possibly corresponds to TRBD1 (6 bases). Trimming removed 5 bases from V and 6 bases from J, with 11 bases in between. Germline V gene sequence: CDR1 SGHVS, CDR2 FNYEAQ. This CDR3 contains 13 residues. The CDR3 here is CASSLQQGQPQHF. CDR3 in DNA: TGTGCCAGCAGCCTGCAACAGGGTCAGCCCCAGCATTTT. Full variable domain (outside the CDR3, taken from reference TRBV7-6 and TRBJ1-5): GAGVSQSPRYKVTKRGQDVALRCDPISGHVSLYWYRQALGQGPEFLTYFNYEAQQDKSGLPNDRFSAERPEGSISTLTIQRTEQRDSAMYRCASSLQQGQPQHFGDGTRLSIL.

This clone was counted many times. The chain recombines TRBV6-5 with TRBJ1-1; the D is unclear. The CDR3 covers 13 residues. CDR1 is MNHEY, CDR2 SVGAGI, per germline. Trimming cost V 2 bases and J 4 bases, with 8 bases left between them. The CDR3 sequence is CASSYLPGTEAFF. In DNA form, the CDR3 reads TGTGCCAGCAGTTACCTTCCAGGCACTGAAGCTTTCTTT.

Only one count was recorded for this clone. The chain combines TRBV7-3 with TRBJ1-1; D gene uncertain. V was shortened by 2 bases and J by 2 bases, with 6 bases between the two germline ends. The CDR3 covers 13 residues. Germline CDR1 reads SGHTA; CDR2 reads FQGTGA. Written as DNA, the CDR3 is TGTGCCAGCAGCTTATCGGTAAACACTGAAGCTTTCTTT. This encodes CASSLSVNTEAFF.

The chain combines TRBV11-1 with TRBJ2-5; D not certain. This CDR3 comprises 13 residues. V dropped 5 bases and J dropped 6 bases, with 13 bases sitting between them. The V gene's germline CDR1 is SGHAT and CDR2 FQDESV (reference sequence). The CDR3 sequence: CASSPNSQQTQYF. The CDR3, as DNA: TGTGCCAGCAGCCCGAATTCACAACAGACCCAGTACTTC.

The J gene is TRBJ1-4, the V gene TRBV4-1, with D possibly being TRBD1 (5 bases). The CDR3 spans 17 residues. Trimming left V 6 bases short and J 5 bases short, with 22 bases between. The germline V gene encodes CDR1 MGHRA and CDR2 YSYEKL. In DNA form, the CDR3 reads TGCGCCAGCAGTCCGCTTAAGTCAGGGACTCTCAATGAAAAACTGTTTTTT. Its translation: CASSPLKSGTLNEKLFF.

This chain connects TRBV27 to TRBJ2-7; TRBD2 matches at 9 bases. CDR3 length equals 13 residues. Germline V CDR1 and CDR2: MNHEY, SMNVEV (reference sequence). CDR3 region: CASVGGGAHEQYF. The CDR3 DNA reads TGTGCTTCAGTCGGCGGGGGGGCCCACGAGCAGTACTTC.

V usage is TRBV6-6 and J usage is TRBJ2-1, with D uncertain. Trimming pared 4 bases from V and 3 bases from J, leaving 7 bases between. Germline V lookup: CDR1 MNHNY, CDR2 SVGAGI (reference sequence). This CDR3 contains 13 residues. The CDR3 nucleotides are TGTGCCAGCAGTTTTACAGACTACAATGAGCAGTTCTTC. As protein: CASSFTDYNEQFF.

V gene TRBV30 combines with J gene TRBJ1-3, with D possibly being TRBD1 (5 bases). CDR3 size: 14 residues. In germline, CDR1 is GTSNPN, CDR2 SVGIG (reference sequence). The ends were cut back, 0 bases at V and 2 bases at J, with 8 bases in the middle. The chain's CDR3 is CAWSVGGAGNTIYF. CDR3 DNA sequence: TGTGCCTGGAGTGTGGGGGGAGCTGGAAACACCATATATTTT.

The chain couples TRBV10-1 to TRBJ1-5; perhaps TRBD1 as D (6 bases). Germline V gene lookup returns CDR1 WNHNN and CDR2 SYGVQD (reference sequence). The CDR3 length is 12 residues. V lost 6 bases and J lost 16, with 19 bases in between. The CDR3 protein is CASREKGHPLHF. The CDR3 nucleotides are TGCGCCAGCAGGGAAAAGGGACACCCCCTTCATTTT.

The chain links TRBV30 to TRBJ1-3; no firm D call. Germline V gene sequence: CDR1 GTSNPN, CDR2 SVGIG (reference sequence). V was pared by 3 bases and J by 2 bases, with 5 bases between. CDR3 size: 12 residues. CDR3 coding DNA: TGTGCCTGGAGGGAGCCTGGAAACACCATATATTTT. Its translation is CAWREPGNTIYF.

The genes are TRBV29-1 and TRBJ1-4, with D perhaps TRBD1 (5 bases). V was shortened by 7 bases and J by 10 bases, with 19 bases between the two germline ends. The germline V gene encodes CDR1 SQVTM and CDR2 ANQGSEA. This CDR3 spans 13 amino acids. CDR3 in DNA: TGCAGCGCCCGGGACTCTTCCGCAGGAAAACTGTTTTTT. It translates to CSARDSSAGKLFF.

This clone appeared a few times. One end of the junction fails to match germline, which may point to a read error. This chain connects TRBV30 to TRBJ2-1, with TRBD2 matching 7 bases. The length of the CDR3 is 11 residues. CDR1 is GTSNPN, CDR2 SVGIG, per germline (reference sequence). DNA for the CDR3: TGCTCTGGGGGGGGTTACAATGAGCAGTTCTTC. It yields the protein CSGGGYNEQFF.